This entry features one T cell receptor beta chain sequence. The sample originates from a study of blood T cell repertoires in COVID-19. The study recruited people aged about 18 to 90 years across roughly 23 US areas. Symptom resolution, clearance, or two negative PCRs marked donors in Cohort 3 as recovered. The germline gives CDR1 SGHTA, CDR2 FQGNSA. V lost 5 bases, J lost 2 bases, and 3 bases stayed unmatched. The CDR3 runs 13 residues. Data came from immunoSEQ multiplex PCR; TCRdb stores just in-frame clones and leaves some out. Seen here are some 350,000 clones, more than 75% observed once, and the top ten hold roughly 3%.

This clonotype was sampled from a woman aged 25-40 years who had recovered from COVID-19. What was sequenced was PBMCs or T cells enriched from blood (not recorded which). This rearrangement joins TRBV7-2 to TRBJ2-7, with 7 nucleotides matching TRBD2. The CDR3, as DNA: TGTGCCAGCAGCCTCAGCGGGGCCTACGAGCAGTACTTC. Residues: CASSLSGAYEQYF.